The present TCR beta chain was sequenced within a study of T cells after posttransplantation cyclophosphamide. Produced via immunoSEQ multiplex PCR; TCRdb's table is partial and in-frame only. The sample includes just over 65,000 clones, 80% to 95% of them seen just once. This CDR3 is built from 13 residues. The germline CDR1 and CDR2 sequences are KGHSH and LQKENI. Trimming pared 2 bases from V and 9 bases from J, leaving 11 bases between. This sequence was found in a woman aged 30 to 39 in good health and a related stem cell transplant donor. The sequenced sample was PBMCs. The V gene is TRBV18, the J gene TRBJ1-5; D not certain. This CDR3 reads CASSPGSDRPQHF. The CDR3 nucleotides are TGTGCCAGCTCACCAGGGAGCGATCGGCCCCAGCATTTT.